The clone carrying this TCR beta chain has only one observation. Only in-frame clones appear in the TCRdb table, and some are missing; sequencing was by immunoSEQ multiplex PCR. Of some 260,000 clones listed, 88% are singletons. The data derive from a study of blood T cell repertoires in COVID-19. Germline CDR1 is KGHDR and CDR2 is SFDVKD. Trimming left V 4 bases short and J 7 bases short, with 12 bases between. The CDR3 length is 14 residues. The rearrangement joins TRBV24-1 to TRBJ1-4; a weak D match, TRBD1 (5 bases). Material for sequencing was peripheral blood. The TCR sequence derives from a woman in her sixties or seventies with COVID-19, enrolled during active disease. For the CDR3, the DNA is TGTGCCACCAGTGACTTGGGGACTGGTGAAAAACTGTTTTTT. Its translation: CATSDLGTGEKLFF.